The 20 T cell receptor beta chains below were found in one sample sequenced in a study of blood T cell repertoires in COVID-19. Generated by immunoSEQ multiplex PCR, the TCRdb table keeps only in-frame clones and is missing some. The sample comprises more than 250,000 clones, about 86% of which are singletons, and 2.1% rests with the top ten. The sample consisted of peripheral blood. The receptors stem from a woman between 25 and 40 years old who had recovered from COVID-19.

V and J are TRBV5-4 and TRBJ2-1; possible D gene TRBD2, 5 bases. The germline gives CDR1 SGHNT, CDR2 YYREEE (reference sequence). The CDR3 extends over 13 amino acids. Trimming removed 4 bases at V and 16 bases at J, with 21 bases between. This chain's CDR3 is CASSPGLGKLRFF. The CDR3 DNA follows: TGTGCCAGCAGCCCGGGGTTGGGTAAACTCCGCTTCTTC. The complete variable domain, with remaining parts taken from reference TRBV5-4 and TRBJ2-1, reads ETGVTQSPTHLIKTRGQQVTLRCSSQSGHNTVSWYQQALGQGPQFIFQYYREEENGRGNFPPRFSGLQFPNYSSELNVNALELDDSALYLCASSPGLGKLRFFGPGTRLTVL.

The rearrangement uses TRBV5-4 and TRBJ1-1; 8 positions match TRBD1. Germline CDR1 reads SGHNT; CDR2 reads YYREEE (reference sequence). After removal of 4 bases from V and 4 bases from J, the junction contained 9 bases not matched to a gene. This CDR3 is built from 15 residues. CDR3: CASSIDRGMGTEAFF. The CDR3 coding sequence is TGTGCCAGCAGCATAGACAGGGGAATGGGCACTGAAGCTTTCTTT.

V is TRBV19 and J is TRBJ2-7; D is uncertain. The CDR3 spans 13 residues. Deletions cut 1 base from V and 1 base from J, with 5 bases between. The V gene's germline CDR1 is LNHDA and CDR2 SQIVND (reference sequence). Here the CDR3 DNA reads TGTGCCAGTAGTATAGTCGGTTCCTACGAGCAGTACTTC. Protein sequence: CASSIVGSYEQYF. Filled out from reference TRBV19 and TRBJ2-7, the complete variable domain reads DGGITQSPKYLFRKEGQNVTLSCEQNLNHDAMYWYRQDPGQGLRLIYYSQIVNDFQKGDIAEGYSVSREKKESFPLTVTSAQKNPTAFYLCASSIVGSYEQYFGPGTRLTVT.

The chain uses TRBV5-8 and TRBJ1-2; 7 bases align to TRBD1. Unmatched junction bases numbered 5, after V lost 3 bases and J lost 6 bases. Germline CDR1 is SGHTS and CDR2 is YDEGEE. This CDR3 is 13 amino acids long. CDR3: CASSYDRAHGYTF. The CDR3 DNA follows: TGTGCCAGCAGCTACGACAGGGCCCATGGCTACACCTTC.

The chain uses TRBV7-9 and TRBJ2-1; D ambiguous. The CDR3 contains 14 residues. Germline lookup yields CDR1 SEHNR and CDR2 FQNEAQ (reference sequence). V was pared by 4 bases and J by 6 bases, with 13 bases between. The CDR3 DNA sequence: TGTGCCAGCAGCTCGCTCCCGGCGGCCAATGAGCAGTTCTTC. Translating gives CASSSLPAANEQFF.

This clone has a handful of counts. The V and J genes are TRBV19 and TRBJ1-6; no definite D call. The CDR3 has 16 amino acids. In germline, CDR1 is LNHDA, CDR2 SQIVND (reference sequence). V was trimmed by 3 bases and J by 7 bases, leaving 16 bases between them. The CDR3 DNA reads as TGTGCCAGTAGTATGGGCAGCTCCCTCCTCAATTCACCCCTCCACTTT. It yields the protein CASSMGSSLLNSPLHF.

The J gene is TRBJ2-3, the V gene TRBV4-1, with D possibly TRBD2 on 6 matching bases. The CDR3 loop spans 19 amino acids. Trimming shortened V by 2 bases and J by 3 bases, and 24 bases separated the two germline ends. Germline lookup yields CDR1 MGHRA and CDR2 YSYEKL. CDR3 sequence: CASSQFFPPAAEGTDTQYF. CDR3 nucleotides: TGCGCCAGCAGCCAATTTTTCCCTCCGGCAGCGGAGGGGACAGATACGCAGTATTTT.

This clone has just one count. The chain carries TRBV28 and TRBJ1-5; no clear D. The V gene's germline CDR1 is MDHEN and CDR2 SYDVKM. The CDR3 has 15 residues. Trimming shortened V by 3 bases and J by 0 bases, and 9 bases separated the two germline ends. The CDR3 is CASSFTGNSNQPQHF. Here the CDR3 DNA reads TGTGCCAGCAGTTTCACCGGGAATAGCAATCAGCCCCAGCATTTT.

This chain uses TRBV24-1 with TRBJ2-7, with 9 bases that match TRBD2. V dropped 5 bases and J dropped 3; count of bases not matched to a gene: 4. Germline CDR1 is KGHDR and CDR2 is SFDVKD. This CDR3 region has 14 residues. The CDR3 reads CATSVGTSNYEQYF. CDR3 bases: TGTGCCACCAGTGTCGGGACTAGCAACTACGAGCAGTACTTC.

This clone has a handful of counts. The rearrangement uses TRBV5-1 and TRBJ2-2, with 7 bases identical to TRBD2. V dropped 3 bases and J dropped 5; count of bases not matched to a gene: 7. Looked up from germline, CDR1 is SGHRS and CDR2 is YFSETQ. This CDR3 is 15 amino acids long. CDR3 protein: CASSSLAAGTGELFF. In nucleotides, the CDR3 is TGCGCCAGCAGCTCCCTAGCGGCGGGAACCGGGGAGCTGTTTTTT.

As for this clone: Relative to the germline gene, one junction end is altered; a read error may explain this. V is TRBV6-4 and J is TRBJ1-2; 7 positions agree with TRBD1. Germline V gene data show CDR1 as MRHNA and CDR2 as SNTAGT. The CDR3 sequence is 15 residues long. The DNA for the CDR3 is TGTGCCAGCAGAGACTCCGGGACAGACTCCTATGGCTACACCTTC. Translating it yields CASRDSGTDSYGYTF.

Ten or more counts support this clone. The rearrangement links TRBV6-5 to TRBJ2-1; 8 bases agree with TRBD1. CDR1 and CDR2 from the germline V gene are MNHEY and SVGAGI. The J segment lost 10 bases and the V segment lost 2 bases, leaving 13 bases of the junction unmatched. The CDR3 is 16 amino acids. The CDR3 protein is CASSYPTGQGIGEQFF. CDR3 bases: TGTGCCAGCAGTTACCCCACCGGACAGGGTATAGGGGAGCAGTTCTTC.

CDR3 bases: TGTGCCAGCAGCTTCAGGTCCTATAGCAATCAGCCCCAGCATTTT. Its translation is CASSFRSYSNQPQHF. V gene TRBV5-6 combines with J gene TRBJ1-5; D remains ambiguous. The CDR3 loop spans 15 amino acids. Deletions cut 2 bases from V and 0 bases from J, with 9 bases between. The germline gives CDR1 SGHDT, CDR2 YYEEEE. The full variable domain, its missing parts supplied by reference TRBV5-6 and TRBJ1-5, is DAGVTQSPTHLIKTRGQQVTLRCSPKSGHDTVSWYQQALGQGPQFIFQYYEEEERQRGNFPDRFSGHQFPNYSSELNVNALLLGDSALYLCASSFRSYSNQPQHFGDGTRLSIL.

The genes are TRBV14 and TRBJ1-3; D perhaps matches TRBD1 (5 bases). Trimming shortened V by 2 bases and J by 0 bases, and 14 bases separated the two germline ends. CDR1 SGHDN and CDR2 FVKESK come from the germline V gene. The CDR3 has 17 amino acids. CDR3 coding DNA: TGTGCCAGCAGCCAATTCGCGGGGGGGTACTCTGGAAACACCATATATTTT. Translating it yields CASSQFAGGYSGNTIYF.

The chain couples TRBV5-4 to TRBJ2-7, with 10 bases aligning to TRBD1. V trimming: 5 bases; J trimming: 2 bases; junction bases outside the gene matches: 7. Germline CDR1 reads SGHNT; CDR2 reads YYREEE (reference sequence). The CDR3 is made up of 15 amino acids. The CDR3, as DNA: TGTGCCAGCAGTGGACAGGGGGTTTCCCCCTACGAGCAGTACTTC. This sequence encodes CASSGQGVSPYEQYF.

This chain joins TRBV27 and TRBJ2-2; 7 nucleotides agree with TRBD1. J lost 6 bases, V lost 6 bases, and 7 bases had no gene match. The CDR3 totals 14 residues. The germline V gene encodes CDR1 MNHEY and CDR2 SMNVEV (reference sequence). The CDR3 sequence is CASSLGGKPGELFF. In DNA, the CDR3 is TGTGCCAGCAGCCTAGGGGGCAAGCCCGGGGAGCTGTTTTTT.

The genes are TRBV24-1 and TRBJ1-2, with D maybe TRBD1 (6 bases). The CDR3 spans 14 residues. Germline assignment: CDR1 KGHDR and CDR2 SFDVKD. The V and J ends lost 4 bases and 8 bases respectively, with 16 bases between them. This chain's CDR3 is CATSDPGQLKGYTF. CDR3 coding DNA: TGTGCCACCAGTGACCCCGGACAGTTGAAGGGCTACACCTTC.

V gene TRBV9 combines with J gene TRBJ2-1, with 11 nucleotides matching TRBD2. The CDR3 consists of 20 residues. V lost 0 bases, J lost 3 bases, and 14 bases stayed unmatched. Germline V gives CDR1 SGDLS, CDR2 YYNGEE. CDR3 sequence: CASSVDGRGWGTSGYNEQFF. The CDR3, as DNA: TGTGCCAGCAGCGTAGATGGGAGAGGTTGGGGGACTAGCGGCTACAATGAGCAGTTCTTC.

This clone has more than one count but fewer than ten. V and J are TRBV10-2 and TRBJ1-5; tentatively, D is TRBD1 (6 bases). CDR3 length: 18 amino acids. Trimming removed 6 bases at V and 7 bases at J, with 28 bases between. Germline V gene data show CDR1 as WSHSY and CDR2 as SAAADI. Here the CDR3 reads CASSLWRPVGGAGQPQHF. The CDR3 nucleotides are TGCGCCAGCAGCCTCTGGCGACCCGTTGGGGGGGCGGGGCAGCCCCAGCATTTT.

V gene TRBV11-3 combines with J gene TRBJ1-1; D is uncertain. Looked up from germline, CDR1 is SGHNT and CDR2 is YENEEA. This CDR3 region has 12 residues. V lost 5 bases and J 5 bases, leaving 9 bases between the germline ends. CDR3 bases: TGTGCCAGCAGCGCTCGGGAGACTGAAGCTTTCTTT. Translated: CASSARETEAFF.